Sequencing of this TCR beta chain was carried out in a study of early T cells in non-severe SARS-CoV-2 infection. V lost 3 bases, J lost 1 base, and 5 bases stayed unmatched. CDR1 is SGHVS, CDR2 FQNEAQ, per germline. The CDR3 contains 15 residues. TCRdb ran MiXCR on the 5' RACE reads and lists one entry per CDR3 protein. Of 20,000 to 25,000 distinct CDR3 sequences listed, 4.5% to 5% were seen once; the top ten hold under 6%. This clonotype was counted at least ten times. The chain has TRBV7-8 and TRBJ1-1, with 7 nucleotides matching TRBD1. The sequence was collected from an adult who was a healthcare worker with PCR-confirmed SARS-CoV-2 infection or an uninfected control (not recorded which). The sequenced sample consisted of whole blood. The CDR3 here is CASSFHWTGNTEAFF. The CDR3 nucleotides read TGTGCCAGCAGCTTCCACTGGACAGGGAACACTGAAGCTTTCTTT.